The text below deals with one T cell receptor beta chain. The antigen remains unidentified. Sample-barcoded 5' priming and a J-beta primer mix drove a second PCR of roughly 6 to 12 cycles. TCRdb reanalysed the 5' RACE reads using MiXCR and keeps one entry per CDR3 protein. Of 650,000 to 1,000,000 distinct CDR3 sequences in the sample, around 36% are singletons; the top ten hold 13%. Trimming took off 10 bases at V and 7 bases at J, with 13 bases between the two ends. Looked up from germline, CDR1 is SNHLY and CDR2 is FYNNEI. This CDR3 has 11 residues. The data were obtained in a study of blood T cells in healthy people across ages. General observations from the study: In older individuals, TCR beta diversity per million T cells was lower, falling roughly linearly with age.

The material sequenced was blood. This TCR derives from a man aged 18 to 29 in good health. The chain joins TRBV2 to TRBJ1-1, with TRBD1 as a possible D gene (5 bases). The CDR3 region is CATPSGGEAFF. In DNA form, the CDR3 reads TGTGCCACCCCAAGTGGGGGTGAAGCTTTCTTT.